This T cell receptor beta chain was identified in a study of prognosis after radiotherapy for stage I lung cancer. Turning to the study itself: Therapy that ran concurrently with stereotactic body radiotherapy was given to no patient.

CDR3 length equals 14 residues. Germline V gives CDR1 SGHTA, CDR2 FQGNSA. Trimming stripped 5 bases from V and 5 bases from J, with 12 bases between. The study, taken as a whole, reports: The number of unique TCR clones went down after stereotactic body radiation therapy, with a median of around 10,000 versus 6,500.

CT and PET/CT showed node-negative disease in all patients, none of whom had received prior chemotherapy or radiotherapy or had other malignancies. On two occasions, one at each of two time points, approximately 5.6 milliliters of peripheral blood were drawn. The authors amplified TCR beta CDR3 from genomic DNA using two-round multiplex PCR. Round-one PCR had primers specific to each TRBV and TRBJ gene. In TCRdb, the multiplex PCR reads were re-called with MiXCR into one record per CDR3 protein. The data contain over 12,000 distinct CDR3 sequences, 50% to 65% of them singletons. As regards this clonotype: Its antigen is not identified.

This chain links TRBV7-2 with TRBJ2-2; D gene uncertain. Sequenced material: PBMCs, taken before or after stereotactic body radiation therapy (not recorded which). This clonotype was sampled from a donor at least 50 years old with non-small cell lung cancer. In DNA form, the CDR3 reads TGTGCCAGCAGCGAACTCCAGTGGACCGGGGAGCTGTTTTTT. Translation gives CASSELQWTGELFF.